This T cell receptor (beta chain) is drawn from a study of blood T cell repertoires in COVID-19. As originally analysed: From reference gene primer amplification, estimates of nucleated cell counts were derived. Repertoires were generated with immunoSEQ multiplex PCR, while TCRdb's copy carries only in-frame clones and drops some. For V, J and clone size, that table is used; D and trimming come from the DNA. The table includes around 65,000 clones, around 86% detected once. The germline gives CDR1 LNHDA, CDR2 SQIVND (reference sequence). CDR3 length: 17 amino acids. The V end lost 4 bases, the J end lost 0 bases, and 16 bases lay between the germline ends.

The source material was peripheral blood. This chain links TRBV19 with TRBJ1-3, with D possibly being TRBD1 (6 bases). The source of this sequence is a human donor in a cohort sampled during active COVID-19. For the CDR3, the DNA is TGTGCCAGTAGTAGACAGACAGGCGACTTCTCTGGAAACACCATATATTTT. As protein: CASSRQTGDFSGNTIYF.